What follows describes a single T cell receptor beta chain. This specimen belongs to a study of blood T cell repertoires in COVID-19. Turning to the study itself: Material from acute and convalescent COVID-19 was sourced from the United States, Italy and Spain.

The data were produced by immunoSEQ multiplex PCR, yet TCRdb's version contains in-frame clones alone and is incomplete. The sample consists of 300,000 to 350,000 clones, 80% to 90% of them appearing once. This CDR3 comprises 16 residues. The germline CDR1 and CDR2 sequences are MDHEN and SYDVKM. Trimming pared 4 bases from V and 3 bases from J, leaving 15 bases between. The gene calls are TRBV28 and TRBJ2-2; D perhaps matches TRBD2 (6 bases). Sequencing was done on a sample of PBMCs or T cells enriched from blood (not recorded which). This clonotype was obtained from a man aged 25 to 45 who had recovered from COVID-19. The CDR3 protein is CASSYLGGEDTGELFF. DNA of the CDR3: TGTGCCAGCAGTTATCTAGGAGGGGAGGACACCGGGGAGCTGTTTTTT.